This T cell receptor beta chain is from a study of blood T cells in healthy people across ages. Using a J-beta primer mix together with a sample-barcoded 5' primer, a second PCR was run for about 7 to 12 cycles. TCRdb re-derived calls from the 5' RACE reads in MiXCR, one entry per CDR3 protein. The data hold 850,000 to 1,300,000 distinct CDR3 sequences, with roughly 45% observed a single time. The V gene lost 5 bases and the J gene lost 3 bases, with 12 bases spanning the gap. The germline gives CDR1 SGHTA, CDR2 FQGNSA. This CDR3 region has 14 residues. The specimen was blood. The sequence came from a woman aged 60-75 years in good health. This chain joins TRBV7-2 and TRBJ2-3; D uncertain. The CDR3 loop is CASSVSRATDTQYF. The CDR3 bases are TGTGCCAGCAGCGTAAGTCGAGCGACAGATACGCAGTATTTT.